This T cell receptor (beta chain) was recovered during a study of cytomegalovirus exposure and HLA in healthy donors. Notes on the study in general: Most TCR sequences proved rare, with some public TCRs found in many donors. As a later analysis revealed, most CMV-associated TCR beta chains appeared HLA-restricted. Cytomegalovirus association was listed for approximately 160 TCR beta chains.

Note on this clone: Its matching antigen is unknown.

A multiplex PCR was run with 60 Vbeta primers and 13 Jbeta primers. In the authors' workflow: The authors later counted roughly 77 million unique TCR beta chains, 9.5 million to 13 million of them shared. Generated by immunoSEQ multiplex PCR, the TCRdb table keeps only in-frame clones and is missing some. V, J and clone size reflect that table, while D and trimming were determined from the DNA. The sample consists of about 97,000 clones, roughly two thirds of them appearing once. The length of the CDR3 is 15 residues. Trimming took 0 bases from V and 2 from J, leaving 10 bases between them. Germline CDR1 is SGHTA and CDR2 is FQGNSA.

The rearrangement uses TRBV7-2 and TRBJ2-5, with D perhaps TRBD2 (5 bases). The clonotype comes from a man aged 40-49 years in good health and CMV-seronegative. The sample comprised PBMCs. In DNA, the CDR3 is TGTGCCAGCAGCTTAGCCCGGACTCGACAAGAGACCCAGTACTTC. It encodes CASSLARTRQETQYF.